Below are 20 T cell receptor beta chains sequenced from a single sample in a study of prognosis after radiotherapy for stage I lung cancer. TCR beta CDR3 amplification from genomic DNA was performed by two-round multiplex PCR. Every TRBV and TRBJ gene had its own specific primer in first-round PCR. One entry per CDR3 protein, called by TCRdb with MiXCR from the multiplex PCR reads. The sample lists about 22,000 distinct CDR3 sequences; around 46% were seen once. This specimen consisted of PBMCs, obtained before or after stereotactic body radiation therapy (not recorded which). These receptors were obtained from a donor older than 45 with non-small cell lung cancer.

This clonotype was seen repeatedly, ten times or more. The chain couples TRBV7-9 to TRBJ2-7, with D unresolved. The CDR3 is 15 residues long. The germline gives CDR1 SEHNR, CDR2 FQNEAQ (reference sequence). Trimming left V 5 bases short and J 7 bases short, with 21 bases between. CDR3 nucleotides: TGTGCCAGCAGCCCTAATAGGTTCGGCGCTGGGGAGCAGTACTTC. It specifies CASSPNRFGAGEQYF.

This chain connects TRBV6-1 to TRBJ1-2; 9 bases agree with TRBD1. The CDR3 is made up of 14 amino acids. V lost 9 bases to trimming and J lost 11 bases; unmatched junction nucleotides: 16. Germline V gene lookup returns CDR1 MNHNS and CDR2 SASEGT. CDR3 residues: CARSPGTGRVGYTF. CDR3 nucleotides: TGTGCCAGAAGCCCCGGGACAGGGCGGGTTGGGTACACCTTC.

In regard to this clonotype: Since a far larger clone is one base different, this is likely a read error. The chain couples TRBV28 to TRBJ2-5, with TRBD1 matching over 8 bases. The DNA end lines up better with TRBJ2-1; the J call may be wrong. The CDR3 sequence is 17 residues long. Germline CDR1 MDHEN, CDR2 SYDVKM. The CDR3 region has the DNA TGTGCCAGCAGTTCGCGTAGGACAGGGCTGGCCTACAATGAGCAGTTCTTC. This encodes CASSSRRTGLAYNEQFF.

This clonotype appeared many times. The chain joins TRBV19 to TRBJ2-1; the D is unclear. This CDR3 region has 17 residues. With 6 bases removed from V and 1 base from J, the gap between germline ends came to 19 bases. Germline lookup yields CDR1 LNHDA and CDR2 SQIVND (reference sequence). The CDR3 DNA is TGTGCCAGTAGCATTTTCAGCGTTAGTGGGTCCTACAATGAGCAGTTCTTC. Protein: CASSIFSVSGSYNEQFF.

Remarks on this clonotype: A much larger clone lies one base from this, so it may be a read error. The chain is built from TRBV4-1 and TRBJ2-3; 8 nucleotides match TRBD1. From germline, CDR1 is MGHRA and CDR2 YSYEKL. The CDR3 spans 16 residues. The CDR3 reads CSSSQAGQGFTDTQYF. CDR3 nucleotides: TGCTCCAGCAGCCAAGCTGGACAGGGTTTTACAGATACGCAGTATTTT.

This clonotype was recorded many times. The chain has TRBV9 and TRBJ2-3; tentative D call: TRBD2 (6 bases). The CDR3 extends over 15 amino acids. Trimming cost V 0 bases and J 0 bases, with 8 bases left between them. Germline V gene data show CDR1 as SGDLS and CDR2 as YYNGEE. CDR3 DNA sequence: TGTGCCAGCAGCGTAGCGGGGACTAGCACAGATACGCAGTATTTT. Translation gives CASSVAGTSTDTQYF.

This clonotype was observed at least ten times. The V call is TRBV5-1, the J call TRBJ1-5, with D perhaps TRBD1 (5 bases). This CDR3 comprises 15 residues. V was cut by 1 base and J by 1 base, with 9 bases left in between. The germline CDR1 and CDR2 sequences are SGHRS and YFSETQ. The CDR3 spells CASSLMGESNQPQHF. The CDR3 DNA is TGCGCCAGCAGCTTGATGGGGGAAAGCAATCAGCCCCAGCATTTT.

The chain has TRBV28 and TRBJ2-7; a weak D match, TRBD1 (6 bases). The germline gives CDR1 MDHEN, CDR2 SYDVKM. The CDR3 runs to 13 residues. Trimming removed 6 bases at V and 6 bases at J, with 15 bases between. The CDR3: CASSTPDRLEQYF. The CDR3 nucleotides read TGTGCCAGCAGCACTCCCGACAGGCTCGAGCAGTACTTC.

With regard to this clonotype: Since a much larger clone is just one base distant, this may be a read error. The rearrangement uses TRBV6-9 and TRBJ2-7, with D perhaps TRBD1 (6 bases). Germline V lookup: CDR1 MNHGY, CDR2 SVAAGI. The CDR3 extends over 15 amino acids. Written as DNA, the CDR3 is TGTGCCAGCAGTTACTCAAACCAGGGGTGGTACGGGCAGTACTTC. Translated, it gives CASSYSNQGWYGQYF.

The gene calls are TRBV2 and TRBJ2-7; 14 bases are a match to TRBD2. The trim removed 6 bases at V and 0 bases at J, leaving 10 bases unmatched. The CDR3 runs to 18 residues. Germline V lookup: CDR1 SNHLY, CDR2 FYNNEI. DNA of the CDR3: TGTGCCAGCAGCGCACCAACCGGGACTAGCGGGAGCTCCTACGAGCAGTACTTC. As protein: CASSAPTGTSGSSYEQYF.

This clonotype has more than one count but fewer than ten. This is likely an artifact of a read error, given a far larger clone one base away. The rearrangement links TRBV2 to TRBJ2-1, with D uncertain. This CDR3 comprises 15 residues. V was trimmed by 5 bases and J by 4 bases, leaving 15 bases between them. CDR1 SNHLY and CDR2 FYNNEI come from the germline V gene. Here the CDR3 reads CASSLTSVVYNEQFF. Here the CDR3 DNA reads TGTGCCAGCAGTTTGACCAGCGTGGTATACAATGAGCAGTTCTTC.

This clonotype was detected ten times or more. CDR3 sequence reads: CASRGGRGNTEAFF. Written as DNA, the CDR3 is TGCGCCAGCAGAGGCGGCAGGGGGAACACTGAAGCTTTCTTT. V usage is TRBV5-1 and J usage is TRBJ1-1; D possibly corresponds to TRBD1 (6 bases). Trimming took off 5 bases at V and 1 base at J, with 12 bases between the two ends. The CDR3 spans 14 residues. Germline lookup yields CDR1 SGHRS and CDR2 YFSETQ.

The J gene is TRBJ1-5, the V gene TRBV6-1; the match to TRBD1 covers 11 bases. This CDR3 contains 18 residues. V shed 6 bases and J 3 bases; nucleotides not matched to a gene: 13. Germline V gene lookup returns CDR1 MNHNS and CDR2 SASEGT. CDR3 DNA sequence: TGTGCCAGCAGGAACACGCCGGCAGGACAGGGGGCCAATCAGCCCCAGCATTTT. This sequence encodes CASRNTPAGQGANQPQHF.

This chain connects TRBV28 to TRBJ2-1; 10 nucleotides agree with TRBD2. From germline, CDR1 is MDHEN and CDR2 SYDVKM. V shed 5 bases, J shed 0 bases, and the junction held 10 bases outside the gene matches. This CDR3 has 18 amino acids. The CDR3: CASSRTSGALSSYNEQFF. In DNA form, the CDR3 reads TGTGCCAGCAGTAGGACTAGCGGTGCCTTGAGCTCCTACAATGAGCAGTTCTTC.

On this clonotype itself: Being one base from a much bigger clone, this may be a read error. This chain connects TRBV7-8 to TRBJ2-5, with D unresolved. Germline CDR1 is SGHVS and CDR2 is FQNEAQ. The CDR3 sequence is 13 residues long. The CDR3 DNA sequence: TGTGCCAGCAGCTTTCACCCCTTAGAGATCCAGTACTTC. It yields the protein CASSFHPLEIQYF.

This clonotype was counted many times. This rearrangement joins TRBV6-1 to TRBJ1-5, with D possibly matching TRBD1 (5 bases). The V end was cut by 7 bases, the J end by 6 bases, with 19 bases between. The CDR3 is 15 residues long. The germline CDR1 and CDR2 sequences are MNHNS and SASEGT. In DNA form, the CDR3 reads TGTGCCAGCAACCCGACAGCTAGAGCCTTTCAGCCCCAGCATTTT. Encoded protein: CASNPTARAFQPQHF.

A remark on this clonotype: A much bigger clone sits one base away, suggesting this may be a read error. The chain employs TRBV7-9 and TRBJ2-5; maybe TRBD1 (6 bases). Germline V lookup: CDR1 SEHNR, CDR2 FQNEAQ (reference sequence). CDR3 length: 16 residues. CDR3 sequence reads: CASSPQPGHSQETKYF. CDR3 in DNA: TGTGCCAGCAGTCCCCAACCGGGACACAGTCAAGAGACCAAGTACTTC.

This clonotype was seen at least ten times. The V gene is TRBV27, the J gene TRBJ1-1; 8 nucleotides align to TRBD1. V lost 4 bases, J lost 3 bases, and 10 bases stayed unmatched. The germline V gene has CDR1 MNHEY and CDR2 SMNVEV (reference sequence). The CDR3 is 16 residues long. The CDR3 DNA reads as TGTGCCAGCAGTTCTCAGGGGGCGCGGGGAGACACTGAAGCTTTCTTT. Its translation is CASSSQGARGDTEAFF.

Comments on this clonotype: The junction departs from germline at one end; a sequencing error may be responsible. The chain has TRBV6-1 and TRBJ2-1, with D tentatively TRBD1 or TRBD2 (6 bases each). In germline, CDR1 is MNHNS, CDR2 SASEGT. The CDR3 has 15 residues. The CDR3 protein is CASSVLGGPYIEQFF. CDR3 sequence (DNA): TGTGCCAGCAGTGTACTAGGGGGGCCCTACATTGAGCAGTTCTTC.

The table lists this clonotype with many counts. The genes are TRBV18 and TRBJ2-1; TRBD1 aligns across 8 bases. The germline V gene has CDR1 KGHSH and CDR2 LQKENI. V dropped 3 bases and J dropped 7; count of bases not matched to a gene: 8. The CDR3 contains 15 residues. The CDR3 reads CASSPIQGATNEQFF. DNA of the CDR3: TGTGCCAGCTCACCGATCCAGGGGGCTACGAATGAGCAGTTCTTC.